This T cell receptor beta chain was sequenced for a study of CD8 T cells in Susac syndrome (dated by TCRdb to about 2019). Looking at the study overall: Of the Susac syndrome patients who were sequenced, roughly 8 were in clinical remission while 5 or 6 had clinically active disease. At blood withdrawal, Susac syndrome patients were therapy-naive, treated with corticosteroids (with IVIg additionally given to some), or treated with IVIg alone. Repertoire sequencing was used to test whether CD8+ T cell activation and differentiation in Susac syndrome was antigen driven. Clonality of the CD8+ T cell repertoire was compared between 11 to 12 healthy donors, roughly 14 Susac syndrome patients and under 16 multiple sclerosis patients. The paper as a whole reports these results and caveats: Looking at Susac-specific public clones, the researchers identified some 16 in the total CD8+ repertoire and roughly five in the CD8+ TEMRA repertoire. The TCR sequencing and HLA analysis was acknowledged to have included a relatively small number of individuals. Susac syndrome CD8+ repertoires showed clonal expansion, highest in CD8+ TEMRA cells and greater in clinically active than remitting patients.

Measured from the cysteine to the phenylalanine, the CDR3 is 13 residues long. CDR3 DNA is the only sequence kept; it has 39 bases, read in frame from the first base. V is pared back by 6 bases and J by 0 bases, with 12 bases lying between the germline termini. The germline V gene (reference sequence) supplies CDR1 DFQATT and CDR2 SNEGSKA. Peripheral blood CD8+ and CD4+ T cells from healthy donors, Susac syndrome patients and multiple sclerosis patients were profiled by high-throughput TCR beta sequencing. The Susac syndrome patients fulfilled recently defined diagnostic criteria for either definite or probable disease. CD8+ TEMRA cells were enriched by FACS, while bulk CD8+ and CD4+ T cells were purified by magnetic negative isolation. Blood was drawn into EDTA tubes, processed within 24 hours, and PBMCs were isolated by density gradient centrifugation. PBMCs intended for TCR sequencing were cryopreserved in liquid nitrogen and thawed later in a water bath at 37 degrees C. Purity of sorted or isolated CD4+, CD8+ and CD8+ TEMRA cells was at least 90%.

RNA was extracted with the RNeasy kit and roughly 0.45 to 1 ug was reverse transcribed using random hexamers. The immunoSEQ multiplex PCR assay, covering 54 Vbeta and 13 Jbeta segments, was used to amplify TCR beta CDR3 regions. To correct PCR amplification bias, a synthetic template baseline was used for both primer optimization and computational correction. The source study handled its data this way. Reads were assigned to V, D and J genes according to IMGT and analyzed in immunoSEQ Analyzer, with only productive sequences retained. To calculate clonality, Shannon entropy was normalized by log2 of the number of productive unique sequences and then subtracted from one. For each patient and control, public and private clones were evaluated within the 100 most prevalent clones. A clone was defined as Susac-specific if it was absent from the healthy and MS cohorts, from some 980 published viral clones and from other ImmuneACCESS disease sequences. The raw public reads went through TCRdb reprocessing: fastp at Q25, MiXCR clone calling, in-frame beta chains kept. Rows merge per CDR3 protein into single entries with the most common DNA and genes. In this record, the V and J calls reflect TCRdb's handling and not the investigators' own analysis. The sample table contains 100,000 to 150,000 distinct CDR3 sequences; only one count was recorded for around 96% of them. Around 0.2% of the sample goes to the ten largest clones.

With regard to this clonotype: Its antigen specificity is not known. The sample holds no much larger clone one base away, and base qualities are not on file.

In this chain, TRBV20-1 is recombined with TRBJ2-7; TRBD2 might be the D gene, on 6 matching bases. The sequence was collected from a human donor with Susac syndrome. The sequenced sample was CD8+ T cells from PBMCs. The nucleotide sequence is TGCAGTGCAGTTAGCGGAACCTCCTACGAGCAGTACTTC. Its protein product is CSAVSGTSYEQYF.